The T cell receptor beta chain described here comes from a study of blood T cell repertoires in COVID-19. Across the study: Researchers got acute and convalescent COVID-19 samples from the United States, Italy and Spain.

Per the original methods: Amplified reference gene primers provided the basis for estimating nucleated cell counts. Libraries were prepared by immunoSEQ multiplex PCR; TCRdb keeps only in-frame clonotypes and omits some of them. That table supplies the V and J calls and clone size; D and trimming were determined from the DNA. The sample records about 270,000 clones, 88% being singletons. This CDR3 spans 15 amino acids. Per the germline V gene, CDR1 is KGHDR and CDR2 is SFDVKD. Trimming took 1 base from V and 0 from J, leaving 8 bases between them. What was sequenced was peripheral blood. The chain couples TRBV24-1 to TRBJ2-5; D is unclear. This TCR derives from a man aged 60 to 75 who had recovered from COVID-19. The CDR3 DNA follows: TGTGCCACCAGTGATTTCGTCGGGTACCAAGAGACCCAGTACTTC. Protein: CATSDFVGYQETQYF.